A selection of T cell receptor beta chains follows, all from one sample in a study of T cells after yellow fever vaccination. One entry per CDR3 protein, called by TCRdb with MiXCR from the 5' RACE reads. The repertoire holds around 300,000 distinct CDR3 sequences, with over 3.5% as singletons. Sequenced material: PBMCs, taken 15 days after the yellow fever booster vaccination. Source of these receptors: a man aged 18-30 years who received the YFV17D yellow fever vaccine. Each CDR3 is given with its conserved first and last residue. D genes are given only for firm matches. Only part of the rows carry a size: once, few, many, or a class if the clone is expanded.

TRBD2	TRBV19	TRBJ2-3	-	TGTGCCAGTACCCCGACGGCGGGGGAGGCAGATACGCAGTATTTT	CASTPTAGEADTQYF
-	TRBV7-2	TRBJ1-5	-	TGTGCCAGCAGCTGGGGGCCAGGGGTCAATCAGCCCCAGCATTTT	CASSWGPGVNQPQHF
-	TRBV14	TRBJ2-2	-	TGTGCCAGCAGCCAAGATATCAACGGGGAGCTGTTTTTT	CASSQDINGELFF
TRBD2	TRBV20-1	TRBJ2-3	many	TGCAGTGCTAGAGATAGCGGGGGGGCCGGAGATACGCAGTATTTT	CSARDSGGAGDTQYF
TRBD2	TRBV6-6	TRBJ2-3	many	TGTGCCAGCAGTTACACCGCGACTAGCGGGGGCCGCCGAGATACGCAGTATTTT	CASSYTATSGGRRDTQYF
TRBD1	TRBV7-6	TRBJ1-1	many	TGTGCCAGCAGCTCCCCGGGACAGGCAAACACTGAAGCTTTCTTT	CASSSPGQANTEAFF
-	TRBV6-5	TRBJ1-5	few	TGTGCCAGCAGTCTCAGTCCGGACAATCAGCCCCAGCATTTT	CASSLSPDNQPQHF
-	TRBV7-8	TRBJ2-2	many	TGTGCCAGCAGCCCTTCCGGGGCAGGTACTTCGAACACCGGGGAGCTGTTTTTT	CASSPSGAGTSNTGELFF
TRBD2	TRBV11-3	TRBJ2-1	-	TGTGCCAGCAGCGCGTCACTAGCGGGGGGTAATGAGCAGTTCTTC	CASSASLAGGNEQFF
-	TRBV28	TRBJ2-5	many	TGTGCCAGCAGCTCTCAGGAGGCCGGAGAGACCCAGTACTTC	CASSSQEAGETQYF
-	TRBV5-1	TRBJ1-2	many	TGCGCCAGCAGCTTCCAAGCCAGGGGTGGCTACACCTTC	CASSFQARGGYTF
TRBD1	TRBV2	TRBJ1-1	few	TGTGCCAGCAGTTCGGCCAGGGGGGGCATGAACACTGAAGCTTTCTTT	CASSSARGGMNTEAFF
TRBD1	TRBV6-2/TRBV6-3	TRBJ2-7	-	TGTGCCAGCAGGCAACTTCCGGGACAGGGTATCTACGAGCAGTACTTC	CASRQLPGQGIYEQYF
-	TRBV7-9	TRBJ1-2	many	TGTGCCAGCAGCTTACGCACAGCTAACTATGGCTACACCTTC	CASSLRTANYGYTF
-	TRBV29-1	TRBJ1-1	-	TGCAGCGTTGAAGATGACGGCATGGCAGCTTTCTTT	CSVEDDGMAAFF
TRBD1	TRBV11-2	TRBJ2-7	many	TGTGCCAGCAGCTTAGCGGGGACAGACCCTGGCTACGAGCAGTACTTC	CASSLAGTDPGYEQYF
-	TRBV5-1	TRBJ1-1	few	TGCGCCAGCAGCTCGGACCCGGGGAAGGGGACTGAAGCTTTCTTT	CASSSDPGKGTEAFF
TRBD1	TRBV6-5	TRBJ1-6	many	TGTGCCAGCAGTTACTCCCAGGACAGGGGGTATAATTCACCCCTCCACTTT	CASSYSQDRGYNSPLHF
TRBD1	TRBV7-3	TRBJ2-7	many	TGTGCCAGCAGCCCTGGACAGGGGAGTAAGCAGTACTTC	CASSPGQGSKQYF
-	TRBV6-5	TRBJ1-2	many	TGTGCCAGCAGTTACGGGGGGGCGTATAACTATGGCTACACCTTC	CASSYGGAYNYGYTF
-	TRBV20-1	TRBJ1-5	-	TGCAGTGCTATTATCCTCACAGGGAGCAATCAGCCCCAGCATTTT	CSAIILTGSNQPQHF
-	TRBV7-9	TRBJ1-1	few	TGTGCCGCACGAGGGCCAGACACTGAAGCTTTCTTT	CAARGPDTEAFF
-	TRBV11-2	TRBJ2-2	few	TGTGCCAGCAGCTTTTCTAATTCCGGGGAGCTGTTTTTT	CASSFSNSGELFF
TRBD2	TRBV28	TRBJ2-3	-	TGTGCCAGCAGTTTTCAGGGCGGGGGGAGCACAGATTCGCAGTATTTT	CASSFQGGGSTDSQYF
-	TRBV5-1	TRBJ1-4	few	TGCGCCAGCAGCGGGCAGGGTGCAACTAATGAAAAACTGTTTTTT	CASSGQGATNEKLFF
-	TRBV2	TRBJ2-7	-	TGTGCCAGCAAACGCGGAACCAACTCCTACGAGCAGTACTTC	CASKRGTNSYEQYF
TRBD2	TRBV4-1	TRBJ2-3	-	TGCGCCAGCAGCCAAGCTTGGACTAGCGGGGGGGCGGCAGATACGCAGTATTTT	CASSQAWTSGGAADTQYF
TRBD1	TRBV12-3/TRBV12-4	TRBJ1-2	-	TGTGCCAGCAGTGGACAGGGGGTTGGCTACACCTTC	CASSGQGVGYTF
-	TRBV6-2/TRBV6-3	TRBJ1-2	many	TGTGCCAGCAAGGATCCGGCTAACTATGGCTACACCTTC	CASKDPANYGYTF
TRBD1	TRBV5-4	TRBJ1-4	many	TGTGCCAGCAGCTACCGACAGGGGGTAGGAGAAAAACTGTTTTTT	CASSYRQGVGEKLFF
-	TRBV11-2	TRBJ2-3	many	TGTGCCAGCAGCTCACGCTACGCGTACGGGGGCAGCACAGATACGCAGTATTTT	CASSSRYAYGGSTDTQYF
TRBD1	TRBV6-2/TRBV6-3	TRBJ2-7	few	TGTGCCAGCAGTGCGGCCGGGACAGGGGTCCACGAGCAGTACTTC	CASSAAGTGVHEQYF
TRBD1	TRBV13	TRBJ2-1	many	TGTGCCAGCAGCTCTCAGGGGGCGCGGGGCAATGAGCAGTTCTTC	CASSSQGARGNEQFF
-	TRBV6-1	TRBJ1-2	few	TGTGCCAGCAGTGGTTCCAAGAGAAGTAACTATGGCTACACCTTC	CASSGSKRSNYGYTF
-	TRBV6-5	TRBJ1-4	many	TGTGCCAGCAGTAGGACCCTTAATGAAAAACTGTTTTTT	CASSRTLNEKLFF